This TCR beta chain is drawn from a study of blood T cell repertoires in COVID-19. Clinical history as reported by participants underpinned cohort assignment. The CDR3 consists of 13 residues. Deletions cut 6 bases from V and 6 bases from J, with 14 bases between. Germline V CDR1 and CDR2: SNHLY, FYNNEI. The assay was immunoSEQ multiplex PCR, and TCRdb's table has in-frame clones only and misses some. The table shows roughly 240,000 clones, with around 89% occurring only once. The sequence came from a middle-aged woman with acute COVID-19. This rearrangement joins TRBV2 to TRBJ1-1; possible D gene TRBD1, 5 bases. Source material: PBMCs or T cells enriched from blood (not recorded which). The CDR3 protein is CASRISGSAEAFF. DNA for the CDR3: TGTGCCAGCAGAATTTCAGGGTCAGCTGAAGCTTTCTTT.